Listed here is a single T cell receptor beta chain. Its target is not known. It is unclear where the CDR3 begins or ends on the DNA, so no DNA is shown, and the CDR3 is as TCRdb lists it. The sample comes from a study of cytomegalovirus exposure and HLA in healthy donors. Points from the study as a whole: A few chains linked to CMV were shown in vitro to be specific for CMV antigens.

13 amino acids form the CDR3, both terminal residues included. Germline CDR1 and CDR2: SGHDT and YYEEEE. The PCR used 60 Vbeta and 13 Jbeta primers. TCRdb's table, derived via immunoSEQ multiplex PCR, lists solely in-frame clones and lacks some. The sample yields around 20,000 clones, about four fifths seen once. The sequence derives from a human donor in good health. V gene TRBV5-6 combines with J gene TRBJ1-2; no DNA check was done on the table's D call, TRBD1. Source material: PBMCs. The CDR3 is CASSLVGRGIDRF.